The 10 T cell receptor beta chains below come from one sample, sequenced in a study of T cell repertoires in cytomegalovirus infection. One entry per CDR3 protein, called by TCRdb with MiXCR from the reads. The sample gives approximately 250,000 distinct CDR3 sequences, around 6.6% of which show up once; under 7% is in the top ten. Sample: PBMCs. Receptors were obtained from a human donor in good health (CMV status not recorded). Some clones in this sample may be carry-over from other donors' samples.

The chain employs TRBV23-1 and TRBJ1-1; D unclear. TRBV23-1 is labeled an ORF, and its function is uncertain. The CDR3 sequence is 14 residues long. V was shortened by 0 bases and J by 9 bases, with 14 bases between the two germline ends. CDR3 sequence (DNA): TGCGCCAGCAGTCAATCGCCCTGGACCGAGAAAGCTTTCTTT. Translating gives CASSQSPWTEKAFF.

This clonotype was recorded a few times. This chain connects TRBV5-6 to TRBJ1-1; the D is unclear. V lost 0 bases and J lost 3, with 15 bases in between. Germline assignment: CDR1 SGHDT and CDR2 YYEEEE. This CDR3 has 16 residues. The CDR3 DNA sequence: TGTGCCAGCAGCTTGGTAGGACCGCGGGTGGACACTGAAGCTTTCTTT. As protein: CASSLVGPRVDTEAFF.

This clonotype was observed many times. In nucleotides, the CDR3 is TGTGCCAGCAGCCCCAGGGCAGCCTACGAGCAGTACTTC. Its translation: CASSPRAAYEQYF. This chain connects TRBV7-2 to TRBJ2-7; maybe TRBD1 (5 bases). Germline V gene data show CDR1 as SGHTA and CDR2 as FQGNSA. Trimming left V 5 bases short and J 2 bases short, with 10 bases between. This CDR3 region has 13 residues.

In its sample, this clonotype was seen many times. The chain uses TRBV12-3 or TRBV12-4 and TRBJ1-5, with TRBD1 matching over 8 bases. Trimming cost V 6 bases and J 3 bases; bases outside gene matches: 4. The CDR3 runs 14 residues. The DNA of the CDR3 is TGTGCCAGCAGCTACAGGGGGATCAATCAGCCCCAGCATTTT. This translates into CASSYRGINQPQHF.

CDR3 DNA sequence: TGCAGCGTTGAAGATTTGGGGCCCCGAGATGGCTACACCTTC. Translation: CSVEDLGPRDGYTF. The chain carries TRBV29-1 and TRBJ1-2; maybe TRBD1 (5 bases). V was trimmed by 0 bases and J by 6 bases, leaving 14 bases between them. The CDR3 length is 14 residues. The germline CDR1 and CDR2 sequences are SQVTM and ANQGSEA. Combining the CDR3 with reference TRBV29-1 and TRBJ1-2 gives the whole variable domain SAVISQKPSRDICQRGTSLTIQCQVDSQVTMMFWYRQQPGQSLTLIATANQGSEATYESGFVIDKFPISRPNLTFSTLTVSNMSPEDSSIYLCSVEDLGPRDGYTFGSGTRLTVV.

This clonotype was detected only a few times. CDR3 nucleotide sequence: TGCGCCAGCAGCTCCTCCGTTATCGGGGGCGGTAACACCGGGGAGCTGTTTTTT. The encoded protein is CASSSSVIGGGNTGELFF. The chain uses TRBV5-1 and TRBJ2-2, with D perhaps assigned TRBD1 or TRBD2 (6 bases each). V was pared by 3 bases and J by 2 bases, with 20 bases between. Germline lookup yields CDR1 SGHRS and CDR2 YFSETQ. The CDR3 is 18 residues long.

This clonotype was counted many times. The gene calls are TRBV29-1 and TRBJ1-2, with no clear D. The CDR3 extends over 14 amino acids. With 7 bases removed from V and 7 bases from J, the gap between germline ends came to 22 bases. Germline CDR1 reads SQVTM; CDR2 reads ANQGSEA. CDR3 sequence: CSALPGIHAPGYTF. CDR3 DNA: TGCAGCGCCCTCCCGGGGATACACGCGCCTGGCTACACCTTC.

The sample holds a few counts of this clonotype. Written as DNA, the CDR3 is TGTGCCAGCAGCCAGTCAGAGGTTGACACCGTCCTGACTTTC. Its translation: CASSQSEVDTVLTF. The gene calls are TRBV3-1 and TRBJ2-6; D is unclear. The CDR3 totals 14 residues. V was trimmed by 3 bases and J by 12 bases, leaving 15 bases between them. In germline, CDR1 is LGHDT, CDR2 YNNKEL (reference sequence).

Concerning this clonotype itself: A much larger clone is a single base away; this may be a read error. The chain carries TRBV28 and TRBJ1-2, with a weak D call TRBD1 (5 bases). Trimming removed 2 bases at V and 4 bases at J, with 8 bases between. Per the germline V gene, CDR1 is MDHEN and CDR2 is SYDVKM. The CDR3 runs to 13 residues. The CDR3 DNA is TGTGCCAGCAGTTTAGCAGGGTTCTATGGCTACACCTTC. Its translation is CASSLAGFYGYTF.

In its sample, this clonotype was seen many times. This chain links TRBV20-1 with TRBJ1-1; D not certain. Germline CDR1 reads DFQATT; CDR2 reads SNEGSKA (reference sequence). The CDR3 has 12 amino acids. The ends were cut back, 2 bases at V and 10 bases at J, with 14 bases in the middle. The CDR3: CSARLGSERAFF. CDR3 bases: TGCAGTGCTAGACTGGGATCCGAGCGAGCTTTCTTT.